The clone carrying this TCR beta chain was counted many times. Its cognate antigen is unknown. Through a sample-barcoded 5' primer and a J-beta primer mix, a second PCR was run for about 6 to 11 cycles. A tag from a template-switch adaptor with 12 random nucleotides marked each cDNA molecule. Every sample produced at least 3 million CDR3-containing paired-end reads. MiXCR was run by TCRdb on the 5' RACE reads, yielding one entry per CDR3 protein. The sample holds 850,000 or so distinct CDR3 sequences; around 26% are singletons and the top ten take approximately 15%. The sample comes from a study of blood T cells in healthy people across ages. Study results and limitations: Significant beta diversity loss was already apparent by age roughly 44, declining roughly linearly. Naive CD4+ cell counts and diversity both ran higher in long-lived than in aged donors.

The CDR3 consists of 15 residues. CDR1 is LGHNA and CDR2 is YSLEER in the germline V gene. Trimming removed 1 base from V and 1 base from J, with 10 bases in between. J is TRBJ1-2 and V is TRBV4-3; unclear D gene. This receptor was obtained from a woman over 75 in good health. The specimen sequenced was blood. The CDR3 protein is CASSQVTDGNYGYTF. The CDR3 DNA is TGCGCCAGCAGCCAAGTTACAGATGGTAACTATGGCTACACCTTC.